The 19 T cell receptor beta chains presented below share a single source sample, sequenced in a study of blood T cell repertoires in COVID-19. Produced via immunoSEQ multiplex PCR; TCRdb's table is partial and in-frame only. In the table there are under 200,000 clones, approximately 80% of which are singletons. Sequenced: PBMCs or T cells enriched from blood (not recorded which). All receptors derive from a woman in her fifties or sixties who had recovered from COVID-19.

The chain is built from TRBV6-6 and TRBJ2-1; perhaps TRBD1 as D (5 bases). Trimming removed 7 bases from V and 6 bases from J, with 10 bases in between. Germline V gene sequence: CDR1 MNHNY, CDR2 SVGAGI (reference sequence). The CDR3 loop spans 12 amino acids. The CDR3 region is CASTQGANEQFF. The DNA of the CDR3 is TGTGCCAGCACCCAGGGTGCCAATGAGCAGTTCTTC.

The J gene is TRBJ1-2, the V gene TRBV2; no reliable D call. The CDR3 spans 13 residues. Deletions cut 7 bases from V and 7 bases from J, with 16 bases between. CDR1 is SNHLY and CDR2 is FYNNEI in the germline V gene. This CDR3 reads CASTGDGDSGYTF. Here the CDR3 DNA reads TGTGCCAGCACCGGGGATGGGGATTCTGGCTACACCTTC.

V usage is TRBV18 and J usage is TRBJ1-2; D unclear. V shed 3 bases and J shed 2 bases, with 7 bases lying between them. Germline CDR1 KGHSH, CDR2 LQKENI. The CDR3 contains 13 residues. CDR3 protein: CASSPDGNYGYTF. CDR3 in DNA: TGTGCCAGCTCACCCGACGGGAACTATGGCTACACCTTC.

V and J are TRBV5-1 and TRBJ1-6; D is unresolved. Trimming pared 4 bases from V and 7 bases from J, leaving 18 bases between. The germline V gene has CDR1 SGHRS and CDR2 YFSETQ. CDR3 length: 16 residues. CDR3 bases: TGCGCCAGCAGCGTTGCGGGGAGAGGAAAAAATTCACCCCTCCACTTT. Amino acids: CASSVAGRGKNSPLHF.

This clone was seen just once. The chain is built from TRBV6-2 or TRBV6-3 and TRBJ2-5; TRBD2 agrees at 15 bases. The CDR3 has 17 amino acids. CDR1 and CDR2 from the germline V gene are MNHEY and SVGEGT. V was pared by 2 bases and J by 5 bases, with 6 bases of the junction left unmatched. Written as DNA, the CDR3 is TGTGCCAGCAGTTACACCGGACTAGCGGGAGGGAGGGAGACCCAGTACTTC. Protein sequence: CASSYTGLAGGRETQYF.

V usage is TRBV3-1 (or the pseudogene TRBV3-2) and J usage is TRBJ2-3; TRBD2 agrees at 10 bases. The CDR3 consists of 14 residues. Germline CDR1 LGHDT, CDR2 YNNKEL (reference sequence). V was pared by 2 bases and J by 10 bases, with 6 bases of the junction left unmatched. The CDR3 sequence is CASSQSGGAYPQYF. The CDR3 DNA follows: TGTGCCAGCAGCCAAAGCGGGGGGGCTTACCCGCAGTATTTT.

The chain uses TRBV28 and TRBJ2-7; 10 bases are a match to TRBD1. The CDR3 sequence is 16 residues long. CDR1 and CDR2 from the germline V gene are MDHEN and SYDVKM. With V trimmed by 0 bases and J by 2 bases, 4 bases remained unmatched. The CDR3 reads CASSLWAGTGAYEQYF. The CDR3 DNA sequence: TGTGCCAGCAGTTTATGGGCCGGGACAGGGGCCTACGAGCAGTACTTC.

This clone was seen only a few times. The V call is TRBV11-2, the J call TRBJ2-5; possible D gene TRBD1, 6 bases. V was pared by 0 bases and J by 4 bases, with 12 bases between. This CDR3 is 15 amino acids long. CDR1 and CDR2 (germline): SGHAT, FQNNGV. CDR3 coding DNA: TGTGCCAGCAGCTTAGATCGGGCAGGGGCAGAGACCCAGTACTTC. This translates into CASSLDRAGAETQYF.

The rearrangement uses TRBV3-1 (or the pseudogene TRBV3-2) and TRBJ2-1, with D possibly TRBD1 on 5 matching bases. This CDR3 has 16 residues. V shed 0 bases and J shed 6 bases, with 15 bases lying between them. Germline V gene sequence: CDR1 LGHDT, CDR2 YNNKEL (reference sequence). For the CDR3, the DNA is TGTGCCAGCAGCCAAGAACTCCAGGGTGGATTCAATGAGCAGTTCTTC. Protein sequence: CASSQELQGGFNEQFF.

V usage is TRBV9 and J usage is TRBJ2-7; D ambiguous. Germline values: CDR1 SGDLS, CDR2 YYNGEE. V was pared by 3 bases and J by 4 bases, with 11 bases between. CDR3 length: 13 amino acids. CDR3 loop: CASSAVFRYEQYF. The CDR3, as DNA: TGTGCCAGCAGCGCCGTCTTTCGTTACGAGCAGTACTTC.

The chain employs TRBV7-6 and TRBJ1-1, with 9 bases identical to TRBD1. This CDR3 region has 13 residues. Germline-derived CDR1 and CDR2 are SGHVS and FNYEAQ. Losses at the gene ends were 1 base for V and 7 bases for J; bases not matched to a gene: 1. The CDR3 DNA reads TGTGCCAGCAGCTTAGGGGGACAGGGTGAAGCTTTCTTT. It encodes CASSLGGQGEAFF.

The CDR3 sequence: CASSSDRGETQYF. As DNA, the CDR3 is TGTGCCAGCAGCTCCGACAGGGGCGAGACCCAGTACTTC. V and J are TRBV5-5 and TRBJ2-5; 8 nucleotides match TRBD1. V shed 3 bases and J 5 bases; nucleotides not matched to a gene: 3. The germline gives CDR1 SGHKS, CDR2 YYEKEE (reference sequence). This CDR3 region has 13 residues.

This chain connects TRBV19 to TRBJ2-7; 11 bases are a match to TRBD2. The CDR3 is 15 residues long. CDR1 and CDR2 from the germline V gene are LNHDA and SQIVND (reference sequence). V lost 4 bases to trimming and J lost 2 bases; unmatched junction nucleotides: 4. CDR3 bases: TGTGCCAGTAGTAGTGGACTAGCGGGTCCCTACGAGCAGTACTTC. Amino acid sequence: CASSSGLAGPYEQYF. Looking up the rest from reference TRBV19 and TRBJ2-7 gives the full variable domain: DGGITQSPKYLFRKEGQNVTLSCEQNLNHDAMYWYRQDPGQGLRLIYYSQIVNDFQKGDIAEGYSVSREKKESFPLTVTSAQKNPTAFYLCASSSGLAGPYEQYFGPGTRLTVT.

This chain joins TRBV7-2 and TRBJ1-2, with a weak D call TRBD1 (5 bases). V was shortened by 5 bases and J by 4 bases, with 17 bases between the two germline ends. CDR3 length: 15 residues. Looked up from germline, CDR1 is SGHTA and CDR2 is FQGNSA. CDR3 sequence: CASSPQERIGYGYTF. CDR3 nucleotide sequence: TGTGCCAGCAGCCCACAGGAAAGGATCGGCTATGGCTACACCTTC.

The V and J genes are TRBV30 and TRBJ1-1; D is ambiguous. The CDR3 contains 14 residues. Germline values: CDR1 GTSNPN, CDR2 SVGIG (reference sequence). V was pared by 0 bases and J by 5 bases, with 13 bases between. CDR3: CAWSVTRTGTEAFF. For the CDR3, the DNA is TGTGCCTGGAGTGTAACCCGGACGGGAACTGAAGCTTTCTTT.

This chain links TRBV6-5 with TRBJ2-6, with D possibly matching TRBD2 (6 bases). Per germline, CDR1 MNHEY and CDR2 SVGAGI. The V end was cut by 7 bases, the J end by 0 bases, with 10 bases between. CDR3 length: 15 residues. In DNA, the CDR3 is TGTGCCAGCACGATCGGGAGCTCTGGGGCCAACGTCCTGACTTTC. Protein sequence: CASTIGSSGANVLTF.

The chain has TRBV20-1 and TRBJ1-5, with a possible D match to TRBD1 (6 bases). CDR3 length equals 14 residues. The V and J ends lost 3 bases and 6 bases respectively, with 15 bases between them. CDR1 is DFQATT, CDR2 SNEGSKA, per germline (reference sequence). The DNA for the CDR3 is TGCAGTGCTAGTATTCGGGGCAGGGGTCAGCCCCAGCATTTT. It codes for CSASIRGRGQPQHF.

The rearrangement joins TRBV27 to TRBJ1-2, with 8 bases lining up with TRBD1. CDR1 and CDR2 from the germline V gene are MNHEY and SMNVEV (reference sequence). The CDR3 contains 13 residues. J was trimmed by 8 bases and V by 3 bases; bases with no gene match: 5. CDR3 bases: TGTGCCAGCAGTTTCGACAGGGGAATGGGCTACACCTTC. Its protein is CASSFDRGMGYTF.

The chain couples TRBV5-1 to TRBJ1-1; 7 bases are a match to TRBD1. This CDR3 has 15 residues. Germline CDR1 reads SGHRS; CDR2 reads YFSETQ. V shed 3 bases, J shed 6 bases, and the junction held 11 bases outside the gene matches. The CDR3 coding sequence is TGCGCCAGCAGCTCCGGGGACAGTGTCCCCTCTGAAGCTTTCTTT. This encodes CASSSGDSVPSEAFF.